The 11 T cell receptor beta chains below all came from one sample that was sequenced in a study of regulatory T cells in long-lasting Graves disease. According to the study, TCR beta libraries were built with iRepertoire HTBI primers and CDR3-region Arm-PCR. TCRdb independently ran MiXCR on the multiplex PCR reads; one entry per CDR3 protein. Here the sample spans about 500,000 distinct CDR3 sequences, roughly 15% being singletons. Time point defined: newly diagnosed GD, antithyroid drugs for less than 3 months. With RNA extracted from PBMCs as input, the TCR library was made. Separately, the same data were catalogued under a study of T cells in Graves' hyperthyroidism and ophthalmopathy.

The source was peripheral blood mononuclear cells (PBMCs), collected at new diagnosis, from a patient treated with antithyroid drugs. These receptors all come from a man aged 40-49 years with Graves disease.

The CDR3 loop is CASSQGLAGGPTNEQFF. The CDR3, as DNA: TGCGCCAGCAGCCAGGGACTAGCGGGAGGGCCTACAAATGAGCAGTTCTTC. The rearrangement uses TRBV5-1 and TRBJ2-1; TRBD2 agrees at 16 bases. The CDR3 spans 17 residues. The germline V gene has CDR1 SGHRS and CDR2 YFSETQ. V was pared by 4 bases and J by 7 bases, with 8 bases of the junction left unmatched.

This sequence joins TRBV10-3 and TRBJ1-2, with no clear D. V lost 3 bases and J 7 bases, leaving 9 bases between the germline ends. The CDR3 spans 12 residues. Germline V lookup: CDR1 ENHRY, CDR2 SYGVKD. This chain's CDR3 is CAISEGRGGYTF. CDR3 DNA sequence: TGTGCCATCAGTGAAGGGCGGGGTGGCTACACCTTC.

This clonotype was counted many times. J is TRBJ2-7 and V is TRBV28, with TRBD2 matching 11 bases. The CDR3 totals 15 residues. Trimming removed 4 bases from V and 2 bases from J; junction bases left unmatched: 4. Germline V gene sequence: CDR1 MDHEN, CDR2 SYDVKM. CDR3 nucleotide sequence: TGTGCCAGCAGTTACCTAGCGGGAGGCGCCTACGAGCAGTACTTC. It translates to CASSYLAGGAYEQYF.

This clonotype was observed at least ten times. The chain links TRBV5-6 to TRBJ1-5; the D is unclear. Trimming removed 0 bases at V and 5 bases at J, with 9 bases between. This CDR3 is built from 14 residues. Germline CDR1 and CDR2: SGHDT and YYEEEE. The CDR3 nucleotides read TGTGCCAGCAGCTTGGCCGGGCGGGATCAGCCCCAGCATTTT. Residues: CASSLAGRDQPQHF.

The V call is TRBV19, the J call TRBJ2-3; 13 bases line up with TRBD2. This CDR3 region has 19 residues. V shed 7 bases and J 0 bases; nucleotides not matched to a gene: 13. Per the germline V gene, CDR1 is LNHDA and CDR2 is SQIVND (reference sequence). The CDR3 sequence is CASTQQRLAGGYSTDTQYF. The CDR3 DNA reads TGTGCCAGTACCCAACAAAGACTAGCGGGAGGATATAGCACAGATACGCAGTATTTT.

The sample holds many counts of this clonotype. V usage is TRBV2 and J usage is TRBJ1-2; D is ambiguous. Germline V gene sequence: CDR1 SNHLY, CDR2 FYNNEI. This CDR3 has 14 residues. Trimming took 5 bases from V and 4 from J, leaving 14 bases between them. CDR3 in amino acids: CASSFRRVGYGYTF. CDR3 sequence (DNA): TGTGCCAGCAGTTTTAGGCGTGTGGGCTATGGCTACACCTTC.

This clonotype was found many times. This chain links TRBV11-1 with TRBJ1-1; 7 bases fit TRBD1. The CDR3 length is 15 residues. V was clipped by 4 bases and J by 1 base; unmatched bases: 6. The germline CDR1 and CDR2 sequences are SGHAT and FQDESV (reference sequence). CDR3 region: CASSSTGVANTEAFF. CDR3 sequence (DNA): TGTGCCAGCAGCTCCACAGGGGTCGCGAACACTGAAGCTTTCTTT.

The V gene is TRBV20-1, the J gene TRBJ2-1; 10 nucleotides line up with TRBD2. Germline loops: CDR1 DFQATT, CDR2 SNEGSKA (reference sequence). Trimming at V came to 6 bases and at J to 2 bases, leaving 13 bases not matched to a gene. The CDR3 length is 17 residues. In DNA form, the CDR3 reads TGCAGTGCAATTGGACTAGCGGACCACCTTACCTACAATGAGCAGTTCTTC. This gives the protein CSAIGLADHLTYNEQFF.

This clonotype occurred a few times. J is TRBJ1-6 and V is TRBV7-9, with a weak D call TRBD1 (5 bases). The CDR3 contains 14 residues. Between the trimmed V and J ends, which lost 4 bases and 9 bases, there was a span of 13 bases. Germline values: CDR1 SEHNR, CDR2 FQNEAQ (reference sequence). CDR3 in DNA: TGTGCCAGCAGCTCCCCCCTTAGGGGTTCACCCCTCCACTTT. It encodes CASSSPLRGSPLHF.

The V and J genes are TRBV24-1 and TRBJ1-2; D is unclear. CDR3 length: 14 residues. Between the trimmed V and J ends, which lost 3 bases and 7 bases, there was a span of 14 bases. Germline V lookup: CDR1 KGHDR, CDR2 SFDVKD. CDR3 coding DNA: TGTGCCACCAGTGATCAAAACCACGGGAGTGGCTACACCTTC. Protein: CATSDQNHGSGYTF.

This clonotype was observed once. A much larger clone differs from this one at a single base, so this may be a read error. This chain connects TRBV30 to TRBJ2-1, with TRBD2 matching 12 bases. This CDR3 has 17 amino acids. The junction had 11 bases not matched to a gene; V was cut back by 0 bases and J by 8 bases. From germline, CDR1 is GTSNPN and CDR2 SVGIG (reference sequence). CDR3 region: CAWSVRTSGKDSDEQFF. For the CDR3, the DNA is TGTGCCTGGAGTGTACGGACTAGCGGGAAGGATAGCGATGAGCAGTTCTTC. The whole variable domain, remainder taken from reference TRBV30 and TRBJ2-1, is SQTIHQWPATLVQPVGSPLSLECTVEGTSNPNLYWYRQAAGRGLQLLFYSVGIGQISSEVPQNLSASRPQDRQFILSSKKLLLSDSGFYLCAWSVRTSGKDSDEQFFGPGTRLTVL.